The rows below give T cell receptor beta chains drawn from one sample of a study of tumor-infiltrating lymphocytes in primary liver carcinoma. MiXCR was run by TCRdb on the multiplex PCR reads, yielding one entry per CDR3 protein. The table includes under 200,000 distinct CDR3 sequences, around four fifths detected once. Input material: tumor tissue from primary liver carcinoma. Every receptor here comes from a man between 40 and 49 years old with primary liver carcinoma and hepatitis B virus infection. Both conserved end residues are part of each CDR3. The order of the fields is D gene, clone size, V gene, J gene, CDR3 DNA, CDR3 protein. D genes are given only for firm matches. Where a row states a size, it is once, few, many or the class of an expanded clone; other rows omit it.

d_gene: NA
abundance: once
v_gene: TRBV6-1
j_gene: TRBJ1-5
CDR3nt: TGTGTGAGCAGTGAGATCGGGAACAGCAATCAGCCCCAGCATTTT
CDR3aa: CVSSEIGNSNQPQHF

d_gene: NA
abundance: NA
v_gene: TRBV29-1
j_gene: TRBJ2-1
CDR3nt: TGCAACGCCCATAAGACCAGAGGCGGCGTTGAGCAGTTCTTC
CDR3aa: CNAHKTRGGVEQFF

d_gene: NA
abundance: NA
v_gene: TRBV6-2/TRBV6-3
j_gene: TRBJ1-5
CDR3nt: TGTGCCAGCAGTTACTCCCGGGACTGTGATATAAGGAATCAGCCCCATCATTTT
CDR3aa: CASSYSRDCDIRNQPHHF

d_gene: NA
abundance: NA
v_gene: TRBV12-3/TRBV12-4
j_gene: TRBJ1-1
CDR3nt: TGTGCCAGCAGCTATAGGTGGGCTTCGGGCACTGAAGCTTTCTTT
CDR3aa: CASSYRWASGTEAFF

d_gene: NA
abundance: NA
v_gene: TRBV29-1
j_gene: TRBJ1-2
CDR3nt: TGCAGTGTAGGAGAATTGAACTATGGCTACACCTTC
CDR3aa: CSVGELNYGYTF

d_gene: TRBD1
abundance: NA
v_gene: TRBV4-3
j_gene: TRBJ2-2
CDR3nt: TGCGCCAGCAGCCCAGGGGGCGCGAACACCGGGGAGCTGTCTTTC
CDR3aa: CASSPGGANTGELSF

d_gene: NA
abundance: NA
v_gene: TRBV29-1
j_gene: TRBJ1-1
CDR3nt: TGCAGCGTTGAACCAAGGCAGGAGGCTGAACCTTACTTT
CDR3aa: CSVEPRQEAEPYF

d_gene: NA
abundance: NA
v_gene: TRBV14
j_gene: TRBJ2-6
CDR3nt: TGTGCCCGCAGGCAAGGCGCAGCTGGGGCCAACGTCCTGACTTTC
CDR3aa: CARRQGAAGANVLTF

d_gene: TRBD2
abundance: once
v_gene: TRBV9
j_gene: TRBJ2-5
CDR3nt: TGTGCCAGCAGCGTAAGTCTAGCGGGGGAGGAGACCCACTACTTC
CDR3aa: CASSVSLAGEETHYF

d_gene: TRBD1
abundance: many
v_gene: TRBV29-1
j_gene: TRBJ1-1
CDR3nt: TGCAGCGTCAACAGGGGCGGGATGAACACTGAAGCTTTCTTT
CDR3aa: CSVNRGGMNTEAFF

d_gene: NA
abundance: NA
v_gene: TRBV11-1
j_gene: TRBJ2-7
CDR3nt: TGTGCCAGCAGCTTAGGTCCGGCGGGTGAACGCTCCTACGACCAGTACTTC
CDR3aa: CASSLGPAGERSYDQYF

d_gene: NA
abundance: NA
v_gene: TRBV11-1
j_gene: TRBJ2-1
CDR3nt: TGTGCCAGGAGCGATAACTACAGTGAGCAGTTCTTC
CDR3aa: CARSDNYSEQFF

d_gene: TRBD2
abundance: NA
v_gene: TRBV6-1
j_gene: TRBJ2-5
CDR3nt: TGTGCCTGCAGTGGACTAGCGGGAGGGAAAGATACCCAGTACTTC
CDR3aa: CACSGLAGGKDTQYF

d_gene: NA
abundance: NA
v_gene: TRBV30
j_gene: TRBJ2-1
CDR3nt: TGTGCCTGGAGCTGGTCGGGGTCTGAGTCCTACAATGAGCATTTCTTC
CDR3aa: CAWSWSGSESYNEHFF

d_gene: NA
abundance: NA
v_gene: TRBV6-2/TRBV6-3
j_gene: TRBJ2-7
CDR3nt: TGTGGCAGCAGTCTCTGGGCGGGTCCTTACGAGCAGTACTTC
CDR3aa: CGSSLWAGPYEQYF

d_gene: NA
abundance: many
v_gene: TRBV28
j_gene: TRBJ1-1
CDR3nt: TGTGCCAGCACCCTCAGGGGCGTGAACACTGAAGCTTTCTTT
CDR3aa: CASTLRGVNTEAFF